These 14 T cell receptor beta chains share one sample of origin, sequenced in a study of yellow fever vaccine responses in identical twins. TCRdb re-derived calls from the RT-PCR reads in MiXCR, one entry per CDR3 protein. The top ten clones hold 6.5% of a sample with roughly 3,200 distinct CDR3 sequences, about 80% of them seen once. The sequences come from T cells from blood (PBMCs), unsorted or a sorted subset (not recorded which), collected before or after yellow fever vaccination (not recorded which). All receptors come from a woman under 30 who received the yellow fever vaccine.

This clonotype was seen only once. This chain connects TRBV10-3 to TRBJ1-2, with 7 positions matching TRBD1. Germline V lookup: CDR1 ENHRY, CDR2 SYGVKD. The ends lost 6 bases at V and 3 bases at J; junction bases unmatched: 1. CDR3 length: 12 residues. The CDR3 spells CAIRQGYYGYTF. The CDR3 nucleotides are TGTGCCATCAGACAGGGGTACTATGGCTACACCTTC.

J is TRBJ2-5 and V is TRBV11-1; the D is unclear. V lost 5 bases and J 1 base, leaving 8 bases between the germline ends. This CDR3 has 13 amino acids. Germline values: CDR1 SGHAT, CDR2 FQDESV (reference sequence). The CDR3 DNA is TGTGCCAGCAGCCCGGAAGGCCAAGAGACCCAGTACTTC. Protein sequence: CASSPEGQETQYF. The full variable domain, in which reference TRBV11-1 and TRBJ2-5 provide the parts outside the CDR3, is EAEVAQSPRYKITEKSQAVAFWCDPISGHATLYWYRQILGQGPELLVQFQDESVVDDSQLPKDRFSAERLKGVDSTLKIQPAELGDSAMYLCASSPEGQETQYFGPGTRLLVL.

The chain combines TRBV12-3 or TRBV12-4 with TRBJ2-1; 8 bases line up with TRBD1. CDR3 length: 16 residues. The trim removed 5 bases at V and 7 bases at J, leaving 13 bases unmatched. For the CDR3, the DNA is TGTGCCAGCAGTCCTTTGTCCGGGACAGGTTTTAATGAGCAGTTCTTC. Its translation: CASSPLSGTGFNEQFF.

The chain uses TRBV11-1 and TRBJ1-1; D is ambiguous. CDR1 is SGHAT, CDR2 FQDESV, per germline (reference sequence). V shed 1 base and J shed 0 bases, with 6 bases lying between them. The CDR3 totals 14 residues. CDR3 DNA: TGTGCCAGCAGCTTAGACAGACTGAACACTGAAGCTTTCTTT. As protein: CASSLDRLNTEAFF.

This clonotype was seen a few times. The chain joins TRBV27 to TRBJ2-7; TRBD1 matches 8 bases. With V trimmed by 4 bases and J by 0 bases, 5 bases remained unmatched. CDR1 MNHEY and CDR2 SMNVEV come from the germline V gene (reference sequence). This CDR3 spans 15 amino acids. As DNA, the CDR3 is TGTGCCAGCAGTTACGGACAGGGAAGCTCCTACGAGCAGTACTTC. Amino acid sequence: CASSYGQGSSYEQYF.

DNA for the CDR3: TGCAGCGTCCGGGACTTCAAAAACATTCAGTACTTC. Encoded protein: CSVRDFKNIQYF. The chain has TRBV29-1 and TRBJ2-4, with D possibly TRBD2 on 6 matching bases. Trimming cost V 6 bases and J 3 bases, with 9 bases left between them. The CDR3 sequence is 12 residues long. CDR1 and CDR2 (germline): SQVTM, ANQGSEA. The full variable domain, completed using reference TRBV29-1 and TRBJ2-4, is SAVISQKPSRDICQRGTSLTIQCQVDSQVTMMFWYRQQPGQSLTLIATANQGSEATYESGFVIDKFPISRPNLTFSTLTVSNMSPEDSSIYLCSVRDFKNIQYFGAGTRLSVL.

The chain has TRBV2 and TRBJ2-7, with 7 positions matching TRBD2. There are 14 residues in the CDR3. Germline-derived CDR1 and CDR2 are SNHLY and FYNNEI. J gave up 2 bases and V 2 bases, and 3 bases lay outside the gene matches. As DNA, the CDR3 is TGTGCCAGCAGTGAATCTAGCGGACCCTACGAGCAGTACTTC. Protein sequence: CASSESSGPYEQYF.

The chain recombines TRBV2 with TRBJ2-2; the D gene is possibly TRBD1 (6 bases). The V gene lost 3 bases and the J gene lost 0 bases, with 11 bases spanning the gap. Germline V gives CDR1 SNHLY, CDR2 FYNNEI. This CDR3 region has 16 residues. The CDR3 DNA sequence: TGTGCCAGCAGTGATCCGGGACAACCGAACACCGGGGAGCTGTTTTTT. Residues: CASSDPGQPNTGELFF.

V and J are TRBV20-1 and TRBJ2-1; 9 bases line up with TRBD1. The CDR3 sequence is 16 residues long. Germline CDR1 and CDR2: DFQATT and SNEGSKA (reference sequence). Unmatched junction bases numbered 7, after V lost 0 bases and J lost 4 bases. The CDR3, as DNA: TGCAGTGCTAGAGATCCAGACAGGGGGGAATACAATGAGCAGTTCTTC. This codes for CSARDPDRGEYNEQFF.

The chain links TRBV4-1 to TRBJ2-7; no clear D gene. CDR1 MGHRA and CDR2 YSYEKL come from the germline V gene. The CDR3 totals 15 residues. V lost 0 bases, J lost 0 bases, and 9 bases lay in between. As DNA, the CDR3 is TGCGCCAGCAGCCAAGAAGCGAGGAGCTCCTACGAGCAGTACTTC. This codes for CASSQEARSSYEQYF.

This chain uses TRBV6-2 or TRBV6-3 with TRBJ1-4; D perhaps matches TRBD1 (5 bases). The V and J ends lost 2 bases and 5 bases respectively, with 12 bases between them. The germline gives CDR1 MNHEY, CDR2 SVGEGT. CDR3 size: 15 residues. CDR3 nucleotide sequence: TGTGCCAGCAGTTACAGGCGGGACGGGAATGAAAAACTGTTTTTT. Protein product: CASSYRRDGNEKLFF.

The chain couples TRBV6-2 or TRBV6-3 to TRBJ2-7, with 11 nucleotides matching TRBD2. V was clipped by 1 base and J by 2 bases; unmatched bases: 7. Looked up from germline, CDR1 is MNHEY and CDR2 is SVGEGT. This CDR3 is built from 17 residues. The CDR3: CASSYLQPGLAAYEQYF. The CDR3 DNA is TGTGCCAGCAGTTACTTACAACCGGGACTAGCGGCCTACGAGCAGTACTTC.

This clonotype showed up just a few times. The CDR3 DNA reads TGTGCCAGCAGTTGGGCAGATACGCAGTATTTT. It codes for CASSWADTQYF. The chain joins TRBV28 to TRBJ2-3; D not resolved. Germline loops: CDR1 MDHEN, CDR2 SYDVKM. The CDR3 totals 11 residues. V lost 4 bases to trimming and J lost 4 bases, with 3 bases between them.

The chain joins TRBV11-1 to TRBJ2-1, with TRBD1 matching over 9 bases. This CDR3 has 15 amino acids. The trim removed 1 base at V and 4 bases at J, leaving 2 bases unmatched. Germline V gene lookup returns CDR1 SGHAT and CDR2 FQDESV (reference sequence). In DNA, the CDR3 is TGTGCCAGCAGCTTAGTGGGACAGGGATACAATGAGCAGTTCTTC. This codes for CASSLVGQGYNEQFF.